The T cell receptor beta chain under discussion was sequenced for a study of blood T cell repertoires in COVID-19. Study details: The cDNA or gDNA used as material had been derived from T cells, B-cell-depleted T cells, or PBMCs.

Germline lookup yields CDR1 PRHDT and CDR2 FYEKMQ (reference sequence). This CDR3 comprises 16 residues. Trimming removed 5 bases from V and 2 bases from J; junction bases left unmatched: 12. In the source study's methods: Nucleated cell counts were estimated from reference gene primer amplification. Some clones are missing from TCRdb's copy, which holds only in-frame ones; the method was immunoSEQ multiplex PCR. Clonal size and the V and J genes are those of that table, whereas D and trimming came from the DNA. The sample carries around 190,000 clones, less than 90% recorded once. V gene TRBV13 combines with J gene TRBJ2-7; 7 positions match TRBD2. This TCR came from a man in his 70s with active or convalescent COVID-19. Sequences were obtained from peripheral blood. The chain's CDR3 is CASSPYIGRNTYEQYF. The CDR3 DNA is TGTGCCAGCAGCCCGTACATCGGGAGGAATACCTACGAGCAGTACTTC. The full variable domain, in which reference TRBV13 and TRBJ2-7 provide the parts outside the CDR3, is AAGVIQSPRHLIKEKRETATLKCYPIPRHDTVYWYQQGPGQDPQFLISFYEKMQSDKGSIPDRFSAQQFSDYHSELNMSSLELGDSALYFCASSPYIGRNTYEQYFGPGTRLTVT.